The present T cell receptor (beta chain) was sequenced within a study of T-cell reconstitution after alpha-beta-depleted transplantation in children (dated by TCRdb to the mid-2010s). Regarding the research as a whole: Using TCR repertoire profiling, the study followed T-cell immune reconstitution in a quantitative way in children after TCRalphabeta/CD19-depleted allogeneic hematopoietic cell transplantation.

Library construction relied on PCR. The listed sequencing device is Illumina HiSeq 2500. TCR libraries were prepared with molecular barcoding, using unique molecular identifiers to normalize TCRbeta repertoire quantification. In TCRdb, the public reads were trimmed at Q25 with fastp and aligned with MiXCR, with productive beta chains retained. Each entry merges the rows of one CDR3 protein and shows their most common DNA and genes. The sample table holds 250,000 to 300,000 distinct CDR3 sequences, of which 9.9% were seen once. Around 9.1% of the sample rests with the top ten. This clonotype was seen only a few times. It lacks a known antigen. Base qualities are not provided; no much larger clone lies one nucleotide away. Reading the germline V gene (reference sequence) gives CDR1 SGHNT and CDR2 YYREEE. The CDR3 sequence holds 17 residues, the cysteine and phenylalanine included. Of all the DNA, just the CDR3 is kept, 51 bases in frame from base 1. The junction carries 24 bases between V and J, which are trimmed by 3 bases and 7 bases respectively.

This TCR was recovered from a human donor who donated a stem cell graft to a child with SCID. In this chain, TRBV5-4 is recombined with TRBJ2-3; the D region is possibly TRBD1 or TRBD2, each matching across 6 bases. This specimen consisted of PBMCs from the stem cell graft donor, obtained from the stem cell graft. The nucleotide sequence is TGTGCCAGCAGCTCGCCTAAGGGGGGCGGGCTAGGCAATACGCAGTATTTT. Its product reads: CASSSPKGGGLGNTQYF.